Below, 19 T cell receptor beta chains from the same sample are listed, as sequenced in a study of T cells in tuberculosis. Assay: immunoSEQ multiplex PCR; the TCRdb copy retains only in-frame clones and omits some. In the table there are more than 45,000 clones, roughly 86% of which are singletons. Sorting used thawed, overnight-rested PBMC stained with anti-CD3, a viability dye and GMM-loaded CD1B tetramer. C32 glucose monomycolate from Rhodococcus equi was loaded onto the CD1B tetramers. The sample was CD1b-GMM tetramer-negative cells sorted from PBMCs. These receptors were taken from an adult woman with latent tuberculosis.

The chain recombines TRBV5-1 with TRBJ2-3, with 8 bases aligning to TRBD1. This CDR3 is 14 amino acids long. Germline loops: CDR1 SGHRS, CDR2 YFSETQ. V trimming: 3 bases; J trimming: 1 base; junction bases outside the gene matches: 1. CDR3 DNA sequence: TGCGCCAGCAGCTGGGGACAGGGCACAGATACGCAGTATTTT. It codes for CASSWGQGTDTQYF. Together with reference TRBV5-1 and TRBJ2-3, the CDR3 gives the full variable domain: KAGVTQTPRYLIKTRGQQVTLSCSPISGHRSVSWYQQTPGQGLQFLFEYFSETQRNKGNFPGRFSGRQFSNSRSEMNVSTLELGDSALYLCASSWGQGTDTQYFGPGTRLTVL.

J is TRBJ2-7 and V is TRBV7-9, with a weak D call TRBD2 (6 bases). Germline CDR1 and CDR2: SEHNR and FQNEAQ (reference sequence). The CDR3 length is 15 residues. Trimming took 1 base from V and 3 from J, leaving 13 bases between them. This CDR3 is CASSLDVGSGYEQYF. DNA of the CDR3: TGTGCCAGCAGCTTAGATGTCGGGAGCGGCTACGAGCAGTACTTC.

V and J are TRBV9 and TRBJ2-7; TRBD2 aligns across 8 bases. The V segment lost 3 bases and the J segment 7 bases; nucleotides outside the gene matches: 18. The CDR3 consists of 17 residues. The germline V gene encodes CDR1 SGDLS and CDR2 YYNGEE. CDR3 region: CASSAFSSSGGLREQYF. The CDR3 DNA is TGTGCCAGCAGCGCCTTCTCATCCAGCGGGGGACTTAGGGAGCAGTACTTC.

The CDR3 region has the DNA TGTGCCAGCAGCTTGAGGGGGCAGGGCTACACCTTC. Encoded protein: CASSLRGQGYTF. This chain connects TRBV11-1 to TRBJ1-2, with 7 nucleotides matching TRBD1. The CDR3 runs to 12 residues. CDR1 is SGHAT and CDR2 is FQDESV in the germline V gene (reference sequence). Trimming removed 3 bases from V and 8 bases from J; junction bases left unmatched: 3.

This CDR3 reads CASSAGILSTDTQYF. The DNA of the CDR3 is TGTGCCAGCAGTGCGGGGATTTTGAGCACAGATACGCAGTATTTT. The chain uses TRBV7-2 and TRBJ2-3, with a weak D call TRBD2 (6 bases). The CDR3 contains 15 residues. Trimming stripped 6 bases from V and 0 bases from J, with 13 bases between. Germline V lookup: CDR1 SGHTA, CDR2 FQGNSA.

The chain carries TRBV15 and TRBJ2-5; D is perhaps TRBD1 (5 bases). Deletions cut 1 base from V and 2 bases from J, with 8 bases between. Germline lookup yields CDR1 LNHNV and CDR2 YYDKDF (reference sequence). The CDR3 runs 14 residues. The CDR3 region has the DNA TGTGCCACCAGCAGAGGGGGCCTGCAAGAGACCCAGTACTTC. It specifies CATSRGGLQETQYF.

V is TRBV19 and J is TRBJ1-5, with unresolved D. Germline V gene lookup returns CDR1 LNHDA and CDR2 SQIVND (reference sequence). Trimming took off 5 bases at V and 7 bases at J, with 12 bases between the two ends. CDR3 size: 13 residues. CDR3: CASSPEGVQPQHF. CDR3 nucleotides: TGTGCCAGTAGTCCCGAGGGTGTGCAGCCCCAGCATTTT.

The chain combines TRBV7-3 with TRBJ2-3; D is undetermined. This CDR3 is built from 12 residues. Between the trimmed V and J ends, which lost 4 bases and 5 bases, there was a span of 7 bases. Germline assignment: CDR1 SGHTA and CDR2 FQGTGA. CDR3 residues: CASSSPGDTQYF. The CDR3, as DNA: TGTGCCAGCAGCTCCCCCGGAGATACGCAGTATTTT.

V usage is TRBV19 and J usage is TRBJ2-2; TRBD1 matches at 8 bases. The length of the CDR3 is 16 residues. The germline V gene encodes CDR1 LNHDA and CDR2 SQIVND (reference sequence). The V and J ends lost 7 bases and 7 bases, in that order; junction bases with no gene match: 14. CDR3 region: CASTGAGGLRFGELFF. CDR3 DNA: TGTGCCAGTACTGGGGCAGGGGGCCTGCGGTTCGGGGAGCTGTTTTTT.

The chain couples TRBV15 to TRBJ2-7; TRBD2 might be the D (6 bases). Germline V lookup: CDR1 LNHNV, CDR2 YYDKDF (reference sequence). V dropped 1 base and J dropped 2 bases, with 15 bases sitting between them. This CDR3 spans 16 amino acids. The CDR3 loop is CATSRGLSGTAYEQYF. In DNA form, the CDR3 reads TGTGCCACCAGCAGAGGACTTAGCGGAACTGCCTACGAGCAGTACTTC.

This clone was observed once. The rearrangement links TRBV5-5 to TRBJ2-7; D possibly corresponds to TRBD1 (6 bases). The germline V gene has CDR1 SGHKS and CDR2 YYEKEE (reference sequence). The V and J ends lost 3 bases and 2 bases respectively, with 9 bases between them. CDR3 length: 13 amino acids. The CDR3 region has the DNA TGTGCCAGCAGCTCGGACAGCCCCTACGAGCAGTACTTC. Amino acids: CASSSDSPYEQYF.

The gene calls are TRBV7-6 and TRBJ2-3; D possibly corresponds to TRBD2 (6 bases). The CDR3 totals 15 residues. V was cut by 5 bases and J by 1 base, with 13 bases left in between. The germline gives CDR1 SGHVS, CDR2 FNYEAQ. CDR3 amino acids: CASSPLALGTDTQYF. CDR3 nucleotide sequence: TGTGCCAGCAGCCCCCTAGCGCTCGGCACAGATACGCAGTATTTT.

The V and J genes are TRBV7-9 and TRBJ2-3, with D possibly TRBD2 on 5 matching bases. The CDR3 is 15 amino acids. Trimming took off 5 bases at V and 5 bases at J, with 17 bases between the two ends. Per the germline V gene, CDR1 is SEHNR and CDR2 is FQNEAQ (reference sequence). The CDR3 nucleotides read TGTGCCAGCAGCCCCCGGGGTACGAGCGGAGATACGCAGTATTTT. Its protein is CASSPRGTSGDTQYF. The full variable domain, rest sourced from reference TRBV7-9 and TRBJ2-3, is DTGVSQNPRHKITKRGQNVTFRCDPISEHNRLYWYRQTLGQGPEFLTYFQNEAQLEKSRLLSDRFSAERPKGSFSTLEIQRTEQGDSAMYLCASSPRGTSGDTQYFGPGTRLTVL.

The chain employs TRBV7-9 and TRBJ1-1, with D perhaps TRBD1 (6 bases). The CDR3 runs 16 residues. Trimming took 3 bases from V and 4 from J, leaving 18 bases between them. Germline CDR1 reads SEHNR; CDR2 reads FQNEAQ (reference sequence). This CDR3 is CASSLGARVGSTEAFF. CDR3 nucleotides: TGTGCCAGCAGCTTGGGGGCCAGGGTGGGGTCCACTGAAGCTTTCTTT.

The chain couples TRBV29-1 to TRBJ2-1; D ambiguous. CDR1 is SQVTM and CDR2 is ANQGSEA in the germline V gene. V dropped 7 bases and J dropped 8 bases, with 9 bases sitting between them. The CDR3 length is 10 residues. The CDR3 bases are TGCAGCGCGAGAGTGGATGAGCAGTTCTTC. This encodes CSARVDEQFF.

The chain employs TRBV6-6 and TRBJ1-2; TRBD1 aligns across 7 bases. Unmatched junction bases numbered 8, after V lost 2 bases and J lost 5 bases. This CDR3 region has 15 residues. From germline, CDR1 is MNHNY and CDR2 SVGAGI (reference sequence). The CDR3 nucleotides are TGTGCCAGCAGTTACCCTTCGGGACAGAGATATGGCTACACCTTC. This sequence encodes CASSYPSGQRYGYTF.

V usage is TRBV6-1 and J usage is TRBJ1-5; tentatively, D is TRBD1 (6 bases). This CDR3 spans 15 amino acids. Germline assignment: CDR1 MNHNS and CDR2 SASEGT. V lost 2 bases to trimming and J lost 3 bases, with 11 bases between them. CDR3 amino acids: CASSETTGYNQPQHF. The CDR3 bases are TGTGCCAGCAGTGAAACGACAGGCTACAATCAGCCCCAGCATTTT.

Concerning this clone itself: An end of the junction does not agree with germline; a read error may underlie this. This chain uses TRBV5-1 with TRBJ2-3; 7 positions match TRBD2. In germline, CDR1 is SGHRS, CDR2 YFSETQ. This CDR3 has 14 residues. As DNA, the CDR3 is TGCGCGAGCACCCCCGGGAGGAATCCGGATACGCAGTATTTT. It translates to CASTPGRNPDTQYF.

The chain is built from TRBV5-1 and TRBJ1-4, with D perhaps matching TRBD1 (5 bases). Trimming removed 1 base at V and 3 bases at J, with 13 bases between. Germline loops: CDR1 SGHRS, CDR2 YFSETQ. CDR3 size: 16 residues. The DNA for the CDR3 is TGCGCCAGCAGCTTGCGGGGGGTGAGGGCTAATGAAAAACTGTTTTTT. Its translation is CASSLRGVRANEKLFF.